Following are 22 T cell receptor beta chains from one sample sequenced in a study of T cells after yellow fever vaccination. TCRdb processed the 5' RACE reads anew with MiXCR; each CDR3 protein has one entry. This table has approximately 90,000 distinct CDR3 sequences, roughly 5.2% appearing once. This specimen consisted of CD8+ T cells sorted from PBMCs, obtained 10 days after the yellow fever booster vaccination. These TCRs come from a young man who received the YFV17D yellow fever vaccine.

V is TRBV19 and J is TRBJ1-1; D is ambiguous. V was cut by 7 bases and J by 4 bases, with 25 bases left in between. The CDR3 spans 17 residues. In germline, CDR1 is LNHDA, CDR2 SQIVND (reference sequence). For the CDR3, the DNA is TGTGCCAGTACCCCGGGTCCCCCCTCAGGCCAGATCACTGAAGCTTTCTTT. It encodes CASTPGPPSGQITEAFF.

The CDR3, as DNA: TGTGCCAGCAGCTCCTGGGACTCTGGAAACACCATATATTTT. It encodes CASSSWDSGNTIYF. The J gene is TRBJ1-3, the V gene TRBV11-2; the D is unclear. This CDR3 comprises 14 residues. CDR1 and CDR2 (germline): SGHAT, FQNNGV. Trimming took 4 bases from V and 0 from J, leaving 7 bases between them.

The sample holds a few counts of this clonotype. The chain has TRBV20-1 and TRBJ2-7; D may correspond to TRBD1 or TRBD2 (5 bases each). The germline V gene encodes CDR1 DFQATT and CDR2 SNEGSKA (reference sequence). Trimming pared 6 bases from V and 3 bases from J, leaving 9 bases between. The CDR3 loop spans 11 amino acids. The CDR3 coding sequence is TGCAGTGCAAGGGACCTCTACGAGCAGTACGTC. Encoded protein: CSARDLYEQYV.

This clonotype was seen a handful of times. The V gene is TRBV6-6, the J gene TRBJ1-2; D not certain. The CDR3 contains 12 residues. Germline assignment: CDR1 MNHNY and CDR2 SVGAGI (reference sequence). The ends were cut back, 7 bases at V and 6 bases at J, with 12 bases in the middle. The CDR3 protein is CASILVGNGYTF. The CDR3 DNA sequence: TGTGCCAGCATTCTTGTAGGGAATGGCTACACCTTC.

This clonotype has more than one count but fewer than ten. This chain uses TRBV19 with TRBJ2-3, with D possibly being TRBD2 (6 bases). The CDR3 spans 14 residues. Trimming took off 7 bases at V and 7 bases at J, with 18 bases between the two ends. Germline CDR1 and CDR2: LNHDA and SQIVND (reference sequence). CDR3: CASNKEGGTHTQYF. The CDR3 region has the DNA TGTGCCAGTAATAAGGAAGGAGGGACTCATACGCAGTATTTT. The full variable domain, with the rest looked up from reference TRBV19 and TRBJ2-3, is DGGITQSPKYLFRKEGQNVTLSCEQNLNHDAMYWYRQDPGQGLRLIYYSQIVNDFQKGDIAEGYSVSREKKESFPLTVTSAQKNPTAFYLCASNKEGGTHTQYFGPGTRLTVL.

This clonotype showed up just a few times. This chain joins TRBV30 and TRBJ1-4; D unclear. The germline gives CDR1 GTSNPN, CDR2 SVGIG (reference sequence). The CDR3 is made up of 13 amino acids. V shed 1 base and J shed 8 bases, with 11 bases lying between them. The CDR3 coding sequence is TGTGCCTGGAGTGGACCAGCGGAGGAAAAACTGTTTTTT. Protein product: CAWSGPAEEKLFF.

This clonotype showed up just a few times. CDR3 nucleotide sequence: TGCAGCGGGGTAGCGGACGAGCAGTACTTC. Encoded protein: CSGVADEQYF. The chain joins TRBV29-1 to TRBJ2-7, with TRBD2 as a possible D gene (6 bases). Germline CDR1 SQVTM, CDR2 ANQGSEA. The CDR3 contains 10 residues. The V and J ends lost 7 bases and 5 bases respectively, with 9 bases between them.

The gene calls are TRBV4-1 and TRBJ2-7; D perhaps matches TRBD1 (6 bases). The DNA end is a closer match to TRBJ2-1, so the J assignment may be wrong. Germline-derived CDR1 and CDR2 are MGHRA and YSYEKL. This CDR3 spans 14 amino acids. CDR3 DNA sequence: TGCGCCAGCAGCCCCGGGGCAGGGGTCTACGAGCAGTTCTTC. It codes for CASSPGAGVYEQFF.

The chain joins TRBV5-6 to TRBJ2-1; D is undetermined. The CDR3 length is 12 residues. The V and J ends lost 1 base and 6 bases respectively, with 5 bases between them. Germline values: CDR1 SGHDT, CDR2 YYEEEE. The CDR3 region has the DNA TGTGCCAGCAGCTTGCAAGCCAATGAGCAGTTCTTC. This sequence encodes CASSLQANEQFF.

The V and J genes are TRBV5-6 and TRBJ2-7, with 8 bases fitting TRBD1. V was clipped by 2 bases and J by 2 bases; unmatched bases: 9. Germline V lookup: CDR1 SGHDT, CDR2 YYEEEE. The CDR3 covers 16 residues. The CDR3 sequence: CASSLAGGFKPYEQYV. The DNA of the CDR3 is TGTGCCAGCAGCTTAGCAGGGGGCTTTAAGCCCTACGAGCAGTACGTC.

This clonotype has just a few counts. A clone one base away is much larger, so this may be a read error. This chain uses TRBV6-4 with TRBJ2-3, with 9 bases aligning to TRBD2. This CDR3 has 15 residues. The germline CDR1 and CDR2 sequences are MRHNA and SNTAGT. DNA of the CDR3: TGTGCCGGCAGTGACGGTGCGGGGGGGCAAGATACGCAGTATTTT. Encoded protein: CAGSDGAGGQDTQYF.

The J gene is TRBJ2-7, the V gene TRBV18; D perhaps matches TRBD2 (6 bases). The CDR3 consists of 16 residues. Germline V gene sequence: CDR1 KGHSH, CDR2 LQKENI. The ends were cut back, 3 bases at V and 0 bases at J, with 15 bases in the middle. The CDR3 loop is CASSPGTGVSSYEQYV. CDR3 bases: TGTGCCAGCTCACCTGGCACGGGAGTAAGCTCCTACGAGCAGTACGTC.

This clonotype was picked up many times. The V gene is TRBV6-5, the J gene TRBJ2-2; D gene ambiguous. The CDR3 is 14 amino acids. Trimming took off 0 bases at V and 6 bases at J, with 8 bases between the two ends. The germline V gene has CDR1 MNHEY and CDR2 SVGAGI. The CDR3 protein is CASSYSPKAGELFF. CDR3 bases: TGTGCCAGCAGTTACTCCCCGAAGGCCGGGGAGCTGTTTTTT.

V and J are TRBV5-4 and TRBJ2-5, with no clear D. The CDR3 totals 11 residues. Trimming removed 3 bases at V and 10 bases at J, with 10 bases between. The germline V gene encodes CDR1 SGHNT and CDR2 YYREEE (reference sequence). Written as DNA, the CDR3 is TGTGCCAGCAGCTCTCCGGGCTACCAGTACTTC. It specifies CASSSPGYQYF.

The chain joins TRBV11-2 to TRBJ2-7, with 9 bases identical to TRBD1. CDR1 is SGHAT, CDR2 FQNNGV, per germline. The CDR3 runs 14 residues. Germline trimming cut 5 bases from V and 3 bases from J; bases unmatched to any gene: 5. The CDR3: CASSPGTGIYEQYV. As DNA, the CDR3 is TGTGCCAGCAGCCCCGGGACAGGGATCTACGAGCAGTACGTC.

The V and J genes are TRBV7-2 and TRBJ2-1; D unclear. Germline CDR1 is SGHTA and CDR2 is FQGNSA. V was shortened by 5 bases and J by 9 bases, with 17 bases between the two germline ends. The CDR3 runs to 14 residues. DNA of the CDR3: TGTGCCAGCAGCCCATTCGGACGATTGGGTGAGCAGTTCTTC. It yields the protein CASSPFGRLGEQFF.

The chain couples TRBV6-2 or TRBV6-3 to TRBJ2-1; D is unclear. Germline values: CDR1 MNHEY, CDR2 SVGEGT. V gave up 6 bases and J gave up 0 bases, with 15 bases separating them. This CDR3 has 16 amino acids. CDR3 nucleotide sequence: TGTGCCAGCAGAACCGTGGCCTCTAGCTCCTACAATGAGCAGTTCTTC. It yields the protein CASRTVASSSYNEQFF.

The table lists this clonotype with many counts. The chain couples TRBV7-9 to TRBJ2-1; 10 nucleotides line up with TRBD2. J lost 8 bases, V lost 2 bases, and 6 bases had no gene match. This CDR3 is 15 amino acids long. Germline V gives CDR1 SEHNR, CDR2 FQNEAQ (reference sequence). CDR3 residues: CASSLSGGAADEQFF. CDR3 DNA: TGTGCCAGCAGCTTAAGCGGGGGGGCCGCTGATGAGCAGTTCTTC.

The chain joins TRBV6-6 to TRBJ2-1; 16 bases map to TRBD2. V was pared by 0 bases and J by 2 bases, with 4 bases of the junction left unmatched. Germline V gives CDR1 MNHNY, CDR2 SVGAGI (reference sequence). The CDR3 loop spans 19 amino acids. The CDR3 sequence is CASSYSGTSGGVPYNEQFF. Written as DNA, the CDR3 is TGTGCCAGCAGTTACTCGGGGACTAGCGGGGGGGTCCCCTACAATGAGCAGTTCTTC.

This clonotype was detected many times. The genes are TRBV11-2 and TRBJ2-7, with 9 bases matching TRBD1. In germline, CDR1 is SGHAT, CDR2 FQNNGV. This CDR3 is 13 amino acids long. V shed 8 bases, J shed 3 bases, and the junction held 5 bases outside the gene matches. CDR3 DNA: TGTGCCAGCCGGACAGGGGATTACTACGAGCAGTACTTC. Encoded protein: CASRTGDYYEQYF.

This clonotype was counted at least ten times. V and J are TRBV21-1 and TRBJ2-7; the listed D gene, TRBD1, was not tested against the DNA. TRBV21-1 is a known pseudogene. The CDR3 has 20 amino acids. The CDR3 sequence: CASTLKGLRDRDRALYEQYV. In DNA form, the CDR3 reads TGTGCCAGCACCCTTAAAGGTCTGCGAGATCGGGACAGGGCTCTCTACGAGCAGTACGTC.

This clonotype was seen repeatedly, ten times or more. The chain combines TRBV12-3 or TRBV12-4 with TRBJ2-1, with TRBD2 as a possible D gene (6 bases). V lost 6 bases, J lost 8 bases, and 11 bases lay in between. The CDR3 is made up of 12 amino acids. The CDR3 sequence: CASSPSVHEQFF. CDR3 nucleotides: TGTGCCAGCAGCCCTAGCGTTCATGAGCAGTTCTTC.